Listed below are T cell receptor beta chains from one sample, sequenced in a study of T cell repertoires in cytomegalovirus infection. TCRdb called the reads again in MiXCR, with one record for every CDR3 protein. This sample has 450,000 to 650,000 distinct CDR3 sequences, with about a quarter found just once. The sample taken for sequencing was PBMCs. The receptors derive from a human donor in good health (CMV status not recorded). Some clones in this sample may be carry-over from other donors' samples. CDR3s include the opening cysteine and the closing phenylalanine or tryptophan. The D gene is left open where the match is weak. The size field is filled for only some rows; it gives once, few, many or a size class.

NA	many	TRBV12-3/TRBV12-4	TRBJ1-1	CASTEEGVHTEAFF	TGTGCCAGCACCGAGGAGGGGGTACACACTGAAGCTTTCTTT
NA	NA	TRBV27	TRBJ2-2	CASSPGEGFHANTGELFF	TGTGCCAGCAGCCCGGGAGAAGGGTTTCACGCGAACACCGGGGAGCTGTTTTTT
NA	NA	TRBV4-3	TRBJ1-2	CASSQYVVNNYGYTF	TGCGCCAGCAGCCAATACGTGGTTAATAACTATGGCTACACCTTC
NA	few	TRBV7-2	TRBJ2-5	CASSPIVGAIAGTQYF	TGTGCCAGCAGCCCTATAGTGGGCGCTATTGCGGGGACCCAGTACTTC
NA	many	TRBV7-8	TRBJ2-5	CASSRATHQETQYF	TGTGCCAGCAGCCGCGCCACGCACCAAGAGACCCAGTACTTC
NA	NA	TRBV5-5	TRBJ2-2	CASSGRTSAAGELFF	TGTGCCAGCAGCGGACGGACCTCCGCGGCCGGGGAGCTGTTTTTT
TRBD2	NA	TRBV27	TRBJ2-1	CASSDSGSNNEQFF	TGTGCCAGCAGTGATAGCGGGAGCAACAATGAGCAGTTCTTC
NA	NA	TRBV7-2	TRBJ2-3	CASSSPGRVAADTQYF	TGTGCCAGCAGCTCCCCCGGTCGGGTAGCGGCAGATACGCAGTATTTT
TRBD1	many	TRBV7-8	TRBJ2-1	CASSSRFRGPNEQFF	TGTGCCAGCAGCTCAAGGTTTAGGGGGCCCAATGAGCAGTTCTTC
TRBD2	few	TRBV24-1	TRBJ2-2	CATSGSGGTGELFF	TGTGCCACCAGTGGGTCGGGAGGAACCGGGGAGCTGTTTTTT
TRBD2	NA	TRBV12-3/TRBV12-4	TRBJ2-1	CASNGGGSSYNEQFF	TGTGCCAGCAATGGCGGGGGTTCTTCCTACAATGAGCAGTTCTTC
TRBD2	NA	TRBV6-6	TRBJ2-7	CASSGSRGVGSYEQYF	TGTGCCAGCAGTGGGTCTCGGGGGGTTGGGTCCTACGAGCAGTACTTC
NA	NA	TRBV10-3	TRBJ2-3	CAISDFEDTQYF	TGTGCCATCAGTGATTTTGAAGATACGCAGTATTTT
NA	NA	TRBV30	TRBJ2-4	CAWSISVGLGSKNIQYF	TGTGCCTGGAGTATCTCCGTGGGGCTGGGGTCCAAAAACATTCAGTACTTC
TRBD1	many	TRBV7-9	TRBJ2-2	CASSLGQGDTGELFF	TGTGCCAGCAGCTTAGGACAGGGGGACACCGGGGAGCTGTTTTTT
NA	many	TRBV7-2	TRBJ2-1	CASTRSYNEQFF	TGTGCCAGCACCAGATCTTACAATGAGCAGTTCTTC
NA	many	TRBV7-8	TRBJ1-1	CASRKLTGLTEAFF	TGTGCCAGCAGAAAATTGACAGGACTGACTGAAGCTTTCTTT
NA	NA	TRBV15	TRBJ1-1	CATSRDWGREEAFF	TGTGCCACCAGCAGAGATTGGGGTAGAGAAGAAGCTTTCTTT
TRBD1	few	TRBV5-5	TRBJ2-7	CASSGRAGGYEQYF	TGTGCCAGCAGCGGCCGGGCAGGGGGCTACGAGCAGTACTTC
NA	NA	TRBV6-4	TRBJ2-1	CASSEQGGEYNEQFF	TGTGCCAGCAGCGAACAGGGAGGGGAATACAATGAGCAGTTCTTC
NA	NA	TRBV19	TRBJ1-5	CASSTAGNQPQHF	TGTGCCAGTAGTACCGCCGGCAATCAGCCCCAGCATTTT
TRBD2	few	TRBV11-2	TRBJ2-5	CASSFPQHGLAGDDQETQYF	TGTGCCAGCAGCTTCCCCCAACACGGACTAGCGGGGGACGACCAAGAGACCCAGTACTTC
NA	few	TRBV29-1	TRBJ2-1	CSVELLVGSYNEQFF	TGCAGCGTTGAACTCCTAGTGGGATCCTACAATGAGCAGTTCTTC
TRBD2	NA	TRBV7-3	TRBJ2-1	CASSLISGRLDNEQFF	TGTGCCAGCAGTCTGATTAGCGGGAGACTCGACAATGAGCAGTTCTTC
TRBD2	many	TRBV7-2	TRBJ2-2	CASSRLAGYTGELFF	TGTGCCAGCAGCCGACTAGCGGGATACACCGGGGAGCTGTTTTTT
TRBD2	NA	TRBV12-3/TRBV12-4	TRBJ2-1	CASTREGSYNEQFF	TGTGCCAGCACGAGGGAGGGGTCCTACAATGAGCAGTTCTTC
TRBD1	many	TRBV5-1	TRBJ1-2	CASSDEGTGSGYGYTF	TGCGCCAGCAGCGACGAGGGGACAGGATCAGGGTATGGCTACACCTTC